The 18 T cell receptor beta chains below come from one sample, sequenced in a study of T cells in Graves' hyperthyroidism and ophthalmopathy. Regions amplified from RNA transcripts were the TCR beta CDR3 regions. A set of HTBI primers served as the primers for a first-round RT-PCR of the TCR CDR3. TCRdb ran MiXCR on the multiplex PCR reads and lists one entry per CDR3 protein. The table has 380,000 or so distinct CDR3 sequences, around 14% seen once; the top ten hold approximately 25%. The specimen was blood. The source of these receptors is a woman aged 25 to 39 with Graves' hyperthyroidism.

The chain couples TRBV4-3 to TRBJ2-3; 9 nucleotides align to TRBD1. Germline V gene sequence: CDR1 LGHNA, CDR2 YSLEER. The length of the CDR3 is 16 residues. V lost 1 base and J lost 3; bases outside the gene matches: 5. CDR3 in amino acids: CASSQGDRGITDTQYF. As DNA, the CDR3 is TGCGCCAGCAGCCAAGGCGACAGGGGGATTACAGATACGCAGTATTTT.

This clonotype was counted at least ten times. The chain links TRBV7-9 to TRBJ2-5; a weak D match, TRBD2 (7 bases). The germline V gene encodes CDR1 SEHNR and CDR2 FQNEAQ (reference sequence). V gave up 1 base and J gave up 12 bases, with 15 bases separating them. This CDR3 contains 13 residues. CDR3: CASSLGGGGHEYF. The DNA for the CDR3 is TGTGCCAGCAGCTTAGGGGGGGGGGGCCACGAGTACTTC.

Many counts were recorded for this clonotype. The J gene is TRBJ2-3, the V gene TRBV7-2; 7 bases fit TRBD2. There are 15 residues in the CDR3. Germline V gene data show CDR1 as SGHTA and CDR2 as FQGNSA. The trim removed 6 bases at V and 0 bases at J, leaving 6 bases unmatched. This CDR3 reads CASSSTSPSTDTQYF. The CDR3 DNA follows: TGTGCCAGCAGTTCGACTAGCCCTAGCACAGATACGCAGTATTTT.

The chain carries TRBV12-5 and TRBJ2-2, with a weak D call TRBD1 (6 bases). This CDR3 is 16 amino acids long. Germline values: CDR1 LGHNT, CDR2 FRNRAP. With 7 bases removed from V and 4 bases from J, the gap between germline ends came to 19 bases. The CDR3 sequence is CASAYTGTKLTGELFF. CDR3 coding DNA: TGTGCTAGTGCCTACACAGGGACGAAGCTCACCGGGGAGCTGTTTTTT.

The gene calls are TRBV9 and TRBJ1-3, with no clear D. The CDR3 extends over 14 amino acids. Trimming pared 1 base from V and 3 bases from J, leaving 8 bases between. Germline V gene data show CDR1 as SGDLS and CDR2 as YYNGEE. The CDR3 region is CASSVNKDGNTIYF. CDR3 bases: TGTGCCAGCAGCGTAAACAAAGATGGAAACACCATATATTTT.

V usage is TRBV11-1 and J usage is TRBJ2-5, with 14 bases matching TRBD2. Germline lookup yields CDR1 SGHAT and CDR2 FQDESV (reference sequence). The trim removed 4 bases at V and 4 bases at J, leaving 8 bases unmatched. The CDR3 runs to 17 residues. CDR3 DNA: TGTGCCAGCAGCTCGGGACTAGCGGGAGCTGATAGAGAGACCCAGTACTTC. Protein: CASSSGLAGADRETQYF.

This clonotype has at least ten counts. The chain employs TRBV11-1 and TRBJ1-1; unclear D gene. Trimming removed 3 bases at V and 4 bases at J, with 9 bases between. The length of the CDR3 is 13 residues. The germline V gene has CDR1 SGHAT and CDR2 FQDESV (reference sequence). Here the CDR3 DNA reads TGTGCCAGCAGCTTGGGGTTCGGCACTGAAGCTTTCTTT. Translating it yields CASSLGFGTEAFF. The variable domain in full, completed from reference TRBV11-1 and TRBJ1-1, reads EAEVAQSPRYKITEKSQAVAFWCDPISGHATLYWYRQILGQGPELLVQFQDESVVDDSQLPKDRFSAERLKGVDSTLKIQPAELGDSAMYLCASSLGFGTEAFFGQGTRLTVV.

The chain couples TRBV6-5 to TRBJ1-2; the match to TRBD1 covers 7 bases. V trimming: 2 bases; J trimming: 4 bases; junction bases outside the gene matches: 7. Germline V gene sequence: CDR1 MNHEY, CDR2 SVGAGI. The CDR3 extends over 15 amino acids. The CDR3 loop is CASSYPRTGFYGYTF. The CDR3 DNA is TGTGCCAGCAGTTACCCACGGACAGGATTCTATGGCTACACCTTC.

This clonotype was counted many times. The CDR3: CASTGELASYNEQFF. The CDR3 region has the DNA TGTGCCAGCACTGGAGAACTAGCCTCCTACAATGAGCAGTTCTTC. The rearrangement joins TRBV2 to TRBJ2-1, with D possibly matching TRBD2 (6 bases). V lost 7 bases and J 0 bases, leaving 13 bases between the germline ends. CDR3 size: 15 residues. Germline V gene sequence: CDR1 SNHLY, CDR2 FYNNEI.

Ten or more counts support this clonotype. The rearrangement joins TRBV6-2 or TRBV6-3 to TRBJ2-7; 13 bases align to TRBD2. Per germline, CDR1 MNHEY and CDR2 SVGEGT. CDR3 length: 18 amino acids. The J segment lost 3 bases and the V segment lost 5 bases, leaving 13 bases of the junction unmatched. The CDR3 loop is CASSPVRGLAGAGYEQYF. CDR3 DNA sequence: TGTGCCAGCAGTCCAGTTAGAGGACTAGCGGGAGCAGGCTACGAGCAGTACTTC.

The chain employs TRBV6-2 or TRBV6-3 and TRBJ1-4, with D hard to call. The CDR3 covers 16 residues. Germline CDR1 reads MNHEY; CDR2 reads SVGEGT. Trimming left V 2 bases short and J 3 bases short, with 13 bases between. The DNA for the CDR3 is TGTGCCAGCAGTTACATCCACTTTGGGGCTAATGAAAAACTGTTTTTT. It translates to CASSYIHFGANEKLFF.

This clonotype showed up many times. This rearrangement joins TRBV28 to TRBJ2-7; D call uncertain. The length of the CDR3 is 14 residues. Germline assignment: CDR1 MDHEN and CDR2 SYDVKM. V was clipped by 6 bases and J by 1 base, with 13 bases between them. The CDR3 reads CASRDPDKSYEQYF. CDR3 coding DNA: TGTGCCAGCAGAGATCCAGACAAGTCCTACGAGCAGTACTTC.

The V call is TRBV29-1, the J call TRBJ2-2; possibly TRBD1 for D (5 bases). The CDR3 contains 14 residues. Trimming took off 3 bases at V and 1 base at J, with 9 bases between the two ends. Per germline, CDR1 SQVTM and CDR2 ANQGSEA. DNA for the CDR3: TGCAGCGTTGATGTAGGACAGAACACCGGGGAGCTGTTTTTT. This sequence encodes CSVDVGQNTGELFF.

The J gene is TRBJ2-2, the V gene TRBV27; 7 nucleotides agree with TRBD1. Germline V gene data show CDR1 as MNHEY and CDR2 as SMNVEV (reference sequence). This CDR3 comprises 15 residues. V shed 6 bases, J shed 7 bases, and the junction held 11 bases outside the gene matches. CDR3: CASSHNPRGRGELFF. The DNA of the CDR3 is TGTGCCAGCAGCCACAACCCGAGGGGGCGCGGGGAGCTGTTTTTT.

This clonotype was counted many times. The chain uses TRBV10-3 and TRBJ2-1; D is unresolved. This CDR3 is built from 12 residues. Per germline, CDR1 ENHRY and CDR2 SYGVKD. V was clipped by 6 bases and J by 6 bases, with 9 bases between them. CDR3 DNA sequence: TGTGCCATCAGCTTGAACCGCAATGAGCAGTTCTTC. Protein: CAISLNRNEQFF.

Details on this clonotype: The junction departs from germline at one end; a sequencing error may be responsible. DNA of the CDR3: TGCAGTGCTAGAGATCCGGCTAGCACGGATACGCAGTATTTT. It codes for CSARDPASTDTQYF. V and J are TRBV20-1 and TRBJ2-3, with TRBD2 as a possible D gene (5 bases). Germline V gene sequence: CDR1 DFQATT, CDR2 SNEGSKA (reference sequence). The CDR3 has 14 residues.

This clonotype was picked up many times. The gene calls are TRBV11-1 and TRBJ2-3; 9 bases align to TRBD1. The length of the CDR3 is 14 residues. With 5 bases clipped from V and 8 bases from J, the junction kept 8 bases outside the gene matches. Germline values: CDR1 SGHAT, CDR2 FQDESV (reference sequence). CDR3 coding DNA: TGTGCCAGCAGCCCGGGACAGGGAGAGGGTACGCAGTATTTT. Translated, it gives CASSPGQGEGTQYF.

This clonotype was detected many times. The chain carries TRBV7-2 and TRBJ2-3, with 8 bases matching TRBD2. CDR3 length: 17 residues. The germline gives CDR1 SGHTA, CDR2 FQGNSA. The trim removed 1 base at V and 3 bases at J, leaving 9 bases unmatched. This CDR3 reads CASSLGGGGRSTDTQYF. CDR3 bases: TGTGCCAGCAGCTTAGGAGGCGGCGGGAGGAGTACAGATACGCAGTATTTT.